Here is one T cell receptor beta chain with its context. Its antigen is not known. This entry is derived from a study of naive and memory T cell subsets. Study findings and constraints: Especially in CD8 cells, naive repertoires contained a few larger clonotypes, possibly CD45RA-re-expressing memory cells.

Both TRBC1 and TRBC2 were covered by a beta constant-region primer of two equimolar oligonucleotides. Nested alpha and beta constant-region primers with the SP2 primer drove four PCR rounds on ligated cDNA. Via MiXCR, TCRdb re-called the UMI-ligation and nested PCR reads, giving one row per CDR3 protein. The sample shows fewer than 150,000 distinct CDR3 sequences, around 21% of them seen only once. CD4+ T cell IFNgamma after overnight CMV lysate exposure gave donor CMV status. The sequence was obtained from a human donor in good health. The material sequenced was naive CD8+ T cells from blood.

Here the CDR3 DNA reads TGTGCCTGTGTGGTCCTACCCGGCCAAGAGACCCAGTACTTC. Translating it yields CACVVLPGQETQYF. This chain connects TRBV6-1 to TRBJ2-5; D is unclear. This CDR3 comprises 14 residues. V was trimmed by 11 bases and J by 1 base, leaving 17 bases between them. Germline V lookup: CDR1 MNHNS, CDR2 SASEGT.